A single T cell receptor beta chain is shown here with its context. Sequencing used immunoSEQ multiplex PCR; TCRdb keeps in-frame clones, though not all of them. This table holds tens of thousands of clones, 82% found once. The data were taken from a study of PD-L1 blockade in urothelial cancer. V was trimmed by 4 bases and J by 6 bases, leaving 11 bases between them. The germline CDR1 and CDR2 sequences are SGHNT and YYREEE (reference sequence). CDR3 length: 12 residues. The starting material was PBMCs, obtained around atezolizumab (anti-PD-L1) treatment. V gene TRBV5-4 combines with J gene TRBJ2-7, with D possibly matching TRBD2 (6 bases). This TCR was recovered from a man aged 65-85 years with urothelial cancer. CDR3 loop: CASSQGGSEQYF. CDR3 coding DNA: TGTGCCAGCAGCCAGGGAGGAAGCGAGCAGTACTTC.